The 29 T cell receptor beta chains in this list originate from one sample, sequenced in a study of PD-1 blockade in classical Hodgkin lymphoma. Measured with immunoSEQ multiplex PCR; TCRdb has only the in-frame clones, and not every one. The sample consists of around 28,000 clones, 70% of them appearing once. There was relapse after autologous stem cell transplantation in every patient, and there was variation in brentuximab vedotin exposure. Sequencing was performed on peripheral blood mononuclear cells (PBMCs), taken before the second cycle of nivolumab. The receptors here all came from a human donor with classical Hodgkin lymphoma.

The chain has TRBV9 and TRBJ1-2; possible D gene TRBD1, 5 bases. V dropped 4 bases and J dropped 4 bases, with 14 bases sitting between them. CDR1 and CDR2 from the germline V gene are SGDLS and YYNGEE. The CDR3 loop spans 14 amino acids. The CDR3 sequence is CASSFPGSLYGYTF. CDR3 bases: TGTGCCAGCAGCTTCCCAGGGTCCCTCTATGGCTACACCTTC. The variable domain in full, with the rest retrieved from reference TRBV9 and TRBJ1-2, is DSGVTQTPKHLITATGQRVTLRCSPRSGDLSVYWYQQSLDQGLQFLIQYYNGEERAKGNILERFSAQQFPDLHSELNLSSLELGDSALYFCASSFPGSLYGYTFGSGTRLTVV.

CDR3 residues: CASSLNTEAFF. As DNA, the CDR3 is TGTGCCAGCAGCTTGAACACTGAAGCTTTCTTT. J is TRBJ1-1 and V is TRBV11-2; D unresolved. Germline V gives CDR1 SGHAT, CDR2 FQNNGV. The CDR3 totals 11 residues. V was clipped by 3 bases and J by 1 base, with 0 bases between them.

This chain links TRBV7-6 with TRBJ1-1; D unresolved. CDR1 and CDR2 from the germline V gene are SGHVS and FNYEAQ. The CDR3 has 13 residues. V dropped 1 base and J dropped 8 bases, with 11 bases sitting between them. The CDR3, as DNA: TGTGCCAGCAGCTTAGTTTTACAGACCGAAGCTTTCTTT. This sequence encodes CASSLVLQTEAFF.

This chain uses TRBV10-3 with TRBJ2-1, with D tentatively TRBD2 (5 bases). Trimming shortened V by 10 bases and J by 6 bases, and 10 bases separated the two germline ends. The CDR3 loop spans 11 amino acids. Per germline, CDR1 ENHRY and CDR2 SYGVKD. The CDR3 region has the DNA TGTGCCAGCCCCACTAGCAATGAGCAGTTCTTC. The encoded protein is CASPTSNEQFF.

The gene calls are TRBV18 and TRBJ2-4; D unclear. The CDR3 has 15 amino acids. V was trimmed by 4 bases and J by 9 bases, leaving 19 bases between them. From germline, CDR1 is KGHSH and CDR2 LQKENI. The CDR3 here is CASSQSTQGLGIQYF. DNA for the CDR3: TGTGCCAGCTCACAATCCACCCAAGGATTGGGCATTCAGTACTTC. Supplemented by reference TRBV18 and TRBJ2-4, the full variable domain reads NAGVMQNPRHLVRRRGQEARLRCSPMKGHSHVYWYRQLPEEGLKFMVYLQKENIIDESGMPKERFSAEFPKEGPSILRIQQVVRGDSAAYFCASSQSTQGLGIQYFGAGTRLSVL.

This chain connects TRBV30 to TRBJ1-3; D is unclear. The CDR3 is 14 residues long. V lost 0 bases and J 0 bases, leaving 6 bases between the germline ends. Germline values: CDR1 GTSNPN, CDR2 SVGIG (reference sequence). This CDR3 reads CAWSVTSSGNTIYF. CDR3 sequence (DNA): TGTGCCTGGAGTGTAACCAGCTCTGGAAACACCATATATTTT.

In its sample, this clone was seen once. The chain uses TRBV11-2 and TRBJ2-5; D not certain. Germline V gives CDR1 SGHAT, CDR2 FQNNGV. The V and J ends lost 6 bases and 2 bases respectively, with 10 bases between them. This CDR3 is 13 amino acids long. CDR3 amino acids: CASSPHLQETQYF. DNA for the CDR3: TGTGCCAGCAGTCCTCACCTTCAAGAGACCCAGTACTTC.

This clone came up a few times. V is TRBV5-4 and J is TRBJ2-7; 7 bases map to TRBD1. Germline values: CDR1 SGHNT, CDR2 YYREEE (reference sequence). Trimming took 5 bases from V and 5 from J; bases not matched to a gene: 7. CDR3 length equals 13 residues. The CDR3 DNA reads TGTGCCAGCAGTTCTGACAGGGCCGACGAGCAGTACTTC. Protein: CASSSDRADEQYF.

This clone showed up many times. The gene calls are TRBV19 and TRBJ1-2; D gene unclear. The CDR3 covers 15 residues. CDR1 is LNHDA and CDR2 is SQIVND in the germline V gene (reference sequence). V was trimmed by 5 bases and J by 1 base, leaving 14 bases between them. CDR3 sequence (DNA): TGTGCCAGTAGTCCAACGAGCAGAGTTAACTATGGCTACACCTTC. Translation gives CASSPTSRVNYGYTF.

V gene TRBV7-2 combines with J gene TRBJ1-2; D is ambiguous. V was shortened by 6 bases and J by 8 bases, with 10 bases between the two germline ends. Per the germline V gene, CDR1 is SGHTA and CDR2 is FQGNSA. The CDR3 covers 11 residues. The CDR3: CASRDVGGYTF. Written as DNA, the CDR3 is TGTGCCAGCAGGGACGTAGGGGGCTACACCTTC.

The rearrangement joins TRBV10-3 to TRBJ2-1; 13 bases agree with TRBD2. The CDR3 is 14 residues long. Germline assignment: CDR1 ENHRY and CDR2 SYGVKD. V shed 8 bases, J shed 9 bases, and the junction held 7 bases outside the gene matches. The CDR3 region has the DNA TGTGCCATCGGGGGGACTAGCGGGGTAATTGAGCAGTTCTTC. It specifies CAIGGTSGVIEQFF.

The V call is TRBV29-1, the J call TRBJ1-1, with D unclear. The CDR3 length is 10 residues. The V gene's germline CDR1 is SQVTM and CDR2 ANQGSEA. Trimming pared 7 bases from V and 6 bases from J, leaving 9 bases between. The CDR3 DNA reads TGCAGCGCCTCCGGAGCTGAAGCTTTCTTT. This sequence encodes CSASGAEAFF. Full variable domain (missing parts from reference TRBV29-1 and TRBJ1-1): SAVISQKPSRDICQRGTSLTIQCQVDSQVTMMFWYRQQPGQSLTLIATANQGSEATYESGFVIDKFPISRPNLTFSTLTVSNMSPEDSSIYLCSASGAEAFFGQGTRLTVV.

The gene calls are TRBV11-3 and TRBJ2-1; tentatively, D is TRBD1 (5 bases). Trimming left V 0 bases short and J 3 bases short, with 6 bases between. Germline assignment: CDR1 SGHNT and CDR2 YENEEA. CDR3 length: 14 amino acids. The CDR3 sequence: CASSLEGDYNEQFF. The CDR3 nucleotides are TGTGCCAGCAGCTTAGAAGGGGACTACAATGAGCAGTTCTTC.

This chain uses TRBV7-9 with TRBJ2-1; either TRBD1 or TRBD2 may supply D (5 bases each). CDR1 and CDR2 (germline): SEHNR, FQNEAQ (reference sequence). This CDR3 region has 15 residues. V dropped 4 bases and J dropped 5 bases, with 15 bases sitting between them. This CDR3 is CASSSLRGVHNEQFF. CDR3 sequence (DNA): TGTGCCAGCAGCTCCCTAAGGGGAGTCCACAATGAGCAGTTCTTC. Full variable domain (missing parts from reference TRBV7-9 and TRBJ2-1): DTGVSQNPRHKITKRGQNVTFRCDPISEHNRLYWYRQTLGQGPEFLTYFQNEAQLEKSRLLSDRFSAERPKGSFSTLEIQRTEQGDSAMYLCASSSLRGVHNEQFFGPGTRLTVL.

The chain is built from TRBV6-5 and TRBJ2-3; 9 bases fit TRBD1. This CDR3 contains 14 residues. V was clipped by 4 bases and J by 13 bases; unmatched bases: 12. Germline V lookup: CDR1 MNHEY, CDR2 SVGAGI. Here the CDR3 DNA reads TGTGCCAGCAGTTCGTCCCGGGACAGGGTTGGGGAGTATTTT. Amino acid sequence: CASSSSRDRVGEYF.

J is TRBJ2-2 and V is TRBV6-1; no clear D gene. The V gene lost 6 bases and the J gene lost 6 bases, with 17 bases spanning the gap. CDR1 and CDR2 from the germline V gene are MNHNS and SASEGT. This CDR3 is 15 amino acids long. CDR3: CASRQERTIPGELFF. For the CDR3, the DNA is TGTGCCAGCAGGCAAGAAAGAACTATCCCCGGGGAGCTGTTTTTT.

This clone came up a few times. J is TRBJ1-1 and V is TRBV6-4; D remains unclear. V was trimmed by 8 bases and J by 1 base, leaving 11 bases between them. Germline CDR1 reads MRHNA; CDR2 reads SNTAGT. The CDR3 contains 13 residues. In DNA form, the CDR3 reads TGTGCCAGCTCACGAGAGAGGAACACTGAAGCTTTCTTT. Its translation: CASSRERNTEAFF.

The genes are TRBV19 and TRBJ1-5; TRBD1 aligns across 8 bases. The germline gives CDR1 LNHDA, CDR2 SQIVND (reference sequence). V lost 7 bases and J lost 4; bases outside the gene matches: 6. The CDR3 spans 14 residues. The CDR3 region is CASTNGQGNQPQHF. The CDR3 DNA is TGTGCCAGTACCAATGGACAGGGTAATCAGCCCCAGCATTTT.

The rearrangement links TRBV2 to TRBJ2-3, with a weak D call TRBD1 (6 bases). Trimming cost V 2 bases and J 2 bases, with 11 bases left between them. This CDR3 has 15 residues. Germline values: CDR1 SNHLY, CDR2 FYNNEI. The CDR3 region has the DNA TGTGCCAGCAGTGAACTTGGGACATACACAGATACGCAGTATTTT. This sequence encodes CASSELGTYTDTQYF.

The CDR3 loop is CASSVGQVLGQPQHF. The DNA of the CDR3 is TGTGCCAGCAGCGTGGGACAGGTACTAGGTCAGCCCCAGCATTTT. The chain couples TRBV6-5 to TRBJ1-5; 8 nucleotides agree with TRBD1. Germline-derived CDR1 and CDR2 are MNHEY and SVGAGI. V gave up 6 bases and J gave up 6 bases; unmatched junction bases: 10. The CDR3 spans 15 residues.

The chain recombines TRBV5-4 with TRBJ2-3, with 10 nucleotides matching TRBD2. Trimming took 4 bases from V and 0 from J; bases not matched to a gene: 2. The germline gives CDR1 SGHNT, CDR2 YYREEE (reference sequence). CDR3 size: 15 residues. The CDR3 here is CASSPTSGSTDTQYF. The CDR3 nucleotides read TGTGCCAGCAGCCCGACTAGCGGGAGCACAGATACGCAGTATTTT.

The chain recombines TRBV5-1 with TRBJ2-1; TRBD1 is a possible D gene (5 bases). Between the trimmed V and J ends, which lost 0 bases and 3 bases, there was a span of 13 bases. The germline CDR1 and CDR2 sequences are SGHRS and YFSETQ. The CDR3 consists of 16 residues. CDR3 sequence reads: CASSLAGQGIYNEQFF. The DNA of the CDR3 is TGCGCCAGCAGCTTGGCCGGGCAGGGAATCTACAATGAGCAGTTCTTC.

The chain employs TRBV30 and TRBJ2-3; 10 bases map to TRBD2. V shed 0 bases, J shed 4 bases, and the junction held 7 bases outside the gene matches. Germline assignment: CDR1 GTSNPN and CDR2 SVGIG (reference sequence). The CDR3 extends over 16 amino acids. The CDR3 DNA reads TGTGCCTGGAGTGTACCTAGCGGGAGAAGGGCAGATACGCAGTATTTT. Its translation is CAWSVPSGRRADTQYF.

The genes are TRBV30 and TRBJ1-2; TRBD1 might be the D (6 bases). This CDR3 contains 13 residues. V was trimmed by 8 bases and J by 1 base, leaving 14 bases between them. Germline V CDR1 and CDR2: GTSNPN, SVGIG (reference sequence). The CDR3 coding sequence is TGTGCCGGGGGCAGGGACCTTAACTATGGCTACACCTTC. Protein sequence: CAGGRDLNYGYTF.

The V and J genes are TRBV19 and TRBJ1-1; D remains ambiguous. Trimming shortened V by 2 bases and J by 3 bases, and 10 bases separated the two germline ends. Germline V gives CDR1 LNHDA, CDR2 SQIVND (reference sequence). This CDR3 contains 14 residues. CDR3 amino acids: CASSILGGDTEAFF. The CDR3 DNA follows: TGTGCCAGTAGTATATTAGGTGGGGACACTGAAGCTTTCTTT.

This chain uses TRBV5-1 with TRBJ2-7; D call uncertain. The germline CDR1 and CDR2 sequences are SGHRS and YFSETQ. This CDR3 is 15 amino acids long. V lost 0 bases and J 6 bases, leaving 16 bases between the germline ends. CDR3 amino acids: CASSLVPDSSGEQYV. CDR3 DNA: TGCGCCAGCAGCTTGGTTCCAGATAGCTCCGGCGAGCAGTACGTC.

V is TRBV7-8 and J is TRBJ2-3; the match to TRBD1 covers 7 bases. The CDR3 has 15 residues. Germline V gene lookup returns CDR1 SGHVS and CDR2 FQNEAQ. V shed 5 bases and J 3 bases; nucleotides not matched to a gene: 8. The CDR3 bases are TGTGCCAGCAGCCCGGGACAGCTTAAAACAGATACGCAGTATTTT. This gives the protein CASSPGQLKTDTQYF.

The chain has TRBV2 and TRBJ2-1; 10 bases align to TRBD1. Germline CDR1 SNHLY, CDR2 FYNNEI. This CDR3 is 13 amino acids long. The J segment lost 7 bases and the V segment lost 8 bases, leaving 5 bases of the junction unmatched. The CDR3, as DNA: TGTGCCAGCCGCCCGGGACAGGGGAATGAGCAGTTCTTC. Translating it yields CASRPGQGNEQFF.

V usage is TRBV13 and J usage is TRBJ2-1, with unresolved D. The CDR3 length is 12 residues. Germline V gene lookup returns CDR1 PRHDT and CDR2 FYEKMQ (reference sequence). Trimming left V 2 bases short and J 5 bases short, with 4 bases between. In DNA, the CDR3 is TGTGCCAGCAGCTTACGGGACAATGAGCAGTTCTTC. Its protein is CASSLRDNEQFF. Based on the CDR3 plus reference TRBV13 and TRBJ2-1, the full variable domain is AAGVIQSPRHLIKEKRETATLKCYPIPRHDTVYWYQQGPGQDPQFLISFYEKMQSDKGSIPDRFSAQQFSDYHSELNMSSLELGDSALYFCASSLRDNEQFFGPGTRLTVL.